These 9 T cell receptor beta chains came from one sample sequenced in a study of Ad26.COV2.S vaccination and SARS-CoV-2 variants. Libraries were prepared by immunoSEQ multiplex PCR; TCRdb keeps only in-frame clonotypes and omits some of them. The repertoire holds some 300,000 clones, with around 83% as singletons. Treatment given: 15 to 20 received Ad26.COV2.S at low or high dose, single or two shots; several received placebo; per-sample allocation not given. Day 63 after the first vaccine or placebo injection was the time point for sampling. The material sequenced was peripheral blood, taken in a trial of Ad26.COV2.S vaccine versus placebo. The receptors originated from a person aged 18-60 years who received the Ad26.COV2.S COVID-19 vaccine or a placebo.

The chain employs TRBV6-5 and TRBJ2-1, with D unresolved. The CDR3 totals 15 residues. Germline loops: CDR1 MNHEY, CDR2 SVGAGI. The V and J ends lost 6 bases and 3 bases respectively, with 15 bases between them. CDR3 protein: CASSPFALVYNEQFF. CDR3 bases: TGTGCCAGCAGCCCCTTCGCCCTGGTCTACAATGAGCAGTTCTTC.

The chain has TRBV6-5 and TRBJ2-5, with a weak D call TRBD2 (5 bases). The CDR3 sequence is 13 residues long. Germline V gene data show CDR1 as MNHEY and CDR2 as SVGAGI. Trimming removed 2 bases at V and 5 bases at J, with 9 bases between. The CDR3 bases are TGTGCCAGCAGTTACCTCAGGAGGGAGACCCAGTACTTC. Residues: CASSYLRRETQYF.

Notes on this clone: The same CDR3 also results from other DNA sequences found in this sample. The gene calls are TRBV19 and TRBJ2-2; unclear D gene. The CDR3 contains 14 residues. Germline CDR1 is LNHDA and CDR2 is SQIVND (reference sequence). V lost 3 bases and J lost 3, with 8 bases in between. The CDR3 nucleotides read TGTGCCAGTAGTATCCGCGGTTACACCGGGGAGCTGTTTTTT. It codes for CASSIRGYTGELFF.

As DNA, the CDR3 is TGTGCCAGTAGTATAGATTTCGGGACAACTGGAAACACCATATATTTT. This sequence encodes CASSIDFGTTGNTIYF. V usage is TRBV19 and J usage is TRBJ1-3, with a weak D call TRBD1 (6 bases). V was shortened by 0 bases and J by 2 bases, with 11 bases between the two germline ends. The germline CDR1 and CDR2 sequences are LNHDA and SQIVND (reference sequence). The CDR3 length is 16 residues.

The gene calls are TRBV6-2 or TRBV6-3 and TRBJ1-2, with unresolved D. CDR1 is MNHEY and CDR2 is SVGEGT in the germline V gene. Trimming took 6 bases from V and 2 from J, leaving 13 bases between them. The CDR3 sequence is 14 residues long. This chain's CDR3 is CASSRLGGNYGYTF. As DNA, the CDR3 is TGTGCCAGCAGCCGTCTTGGAGGGAACTATGGCTACACCTTC.

The chain employs TRBV19 and TRBJ2-4; TRBD2 might be the D (6 bases). V lost 6 bases and J 0 bases, leaving 9 bases between the germline ends. The CDR3 sequence is 14 residues long. Germline V gene sequence: CDR1 LNHDA, CDR2 SQIVND (reference sequence). CDR3 protein: CASRGDLAKNIQYF. The CDR3 coding sequence is TGTGCCAGTAGGGGGGACTTAGCCAAAAACATTCAGTACTTC. The complete variable domain, with remaining parts taken from reference TRBV19 and TRBJ2-4, reads DGGITQSPKYLFRKEGQNVTLSCEQNLNHDAMYWYRQDPGQGLRLIYYSQIVNDFQKGDIAEGYSVSREKKESFPLTVTSAQKNPTAFYLCASRGDLAKNIQYFGAGTRLSVL.

The J gene is TRBJ1-5, the V gene TRBV15; no clear D gene. The germline CDR1 and CDR2 sequences are LNHNV and YYDKDF (reference sequence). The CDR3 has 14 amino acids. Trimming shortened V by 3 bases and J by 0 bases, and 6 bases separated the two germline ends. CDR3 bases: TGTGCCACCAGCAGGCAGTATAGCAATCAGCCCCAGCATTTT. Translated, it gives CATSRQYSNQPQHF.

The rearrangement links TRBV24-1 to TRBJ2-1; D ambiguous. Germline-derived CDR1 and CDR2 are KGHDR and SFDVKD. V lost 4 bases, J lost 0 bases, and 18 bases lay in between. This CDR3 comprises 18 residues. The CDR3 DNA reads TGTGCCACCAGTGACCCCACTCCTTCAATAGGCTCCTACAATGAGCAGTTCTTC. Translated: CATSDPTPSIGSYNEQFF.

This chain connects TRBV3-1 (or the pseudogene TRBV3-2) to TRBJ2-5; 9 nucleotides agree with TRBD1. Losses at the gene ends were 5 bases for V and 3 bases for J; bases not matched to a gene: 10. The CDR3 is 16 amino acids. CDR1 LGHDT and CDR2 YNNKEL come from the germline V gene (reference sequence). The DNA for the CDR3 is TGTGCCAGCAGCTCAAAATCCGGGACAGGGAAAGAGACCCAGTACTTC. Its protein product is CASSSKSGTGKETQYF.